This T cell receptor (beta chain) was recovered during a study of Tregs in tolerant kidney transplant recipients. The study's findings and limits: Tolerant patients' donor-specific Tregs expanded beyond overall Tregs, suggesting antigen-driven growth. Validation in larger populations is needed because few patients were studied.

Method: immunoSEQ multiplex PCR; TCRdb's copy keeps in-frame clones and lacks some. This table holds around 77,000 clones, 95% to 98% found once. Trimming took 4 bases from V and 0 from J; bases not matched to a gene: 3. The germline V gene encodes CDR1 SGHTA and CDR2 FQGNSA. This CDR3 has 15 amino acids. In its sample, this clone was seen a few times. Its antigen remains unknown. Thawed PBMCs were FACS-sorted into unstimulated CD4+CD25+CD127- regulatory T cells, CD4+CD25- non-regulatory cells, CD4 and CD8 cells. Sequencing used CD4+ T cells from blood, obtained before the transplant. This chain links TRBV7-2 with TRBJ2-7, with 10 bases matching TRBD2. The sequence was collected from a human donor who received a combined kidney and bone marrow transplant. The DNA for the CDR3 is TGTGCCAGCAGCTCACTAGCGGGGCCCTCCTACGAGCAGTACTTC. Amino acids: CASSSLAGPSYEQYF. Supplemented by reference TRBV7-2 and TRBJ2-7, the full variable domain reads GAGVSQSPSNKVTEKGKDVELRCDPISGHTALYWYRQSLGQGLEFLIYFQGNSAPDKSGLPSDRFSAERTGGSVSTLTIQRTQQEDSAVYLCASSSLAGPSYEQYFGPGTRLTVT.